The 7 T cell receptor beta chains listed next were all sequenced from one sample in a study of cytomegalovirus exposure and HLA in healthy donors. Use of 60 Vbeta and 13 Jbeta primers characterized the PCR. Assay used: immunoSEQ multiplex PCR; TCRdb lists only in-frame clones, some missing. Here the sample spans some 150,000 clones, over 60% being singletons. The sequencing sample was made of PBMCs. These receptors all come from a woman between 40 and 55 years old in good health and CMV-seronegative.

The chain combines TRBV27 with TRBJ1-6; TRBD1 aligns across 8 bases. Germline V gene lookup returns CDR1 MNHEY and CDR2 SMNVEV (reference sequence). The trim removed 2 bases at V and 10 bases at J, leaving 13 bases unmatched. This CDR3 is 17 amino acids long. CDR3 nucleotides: TGTGCCAGCAGTTTAAACCCCAGCAGGGGGCGCTCATCACCCCTCCACTTT. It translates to CASSLNPSRGRSSPLHF.

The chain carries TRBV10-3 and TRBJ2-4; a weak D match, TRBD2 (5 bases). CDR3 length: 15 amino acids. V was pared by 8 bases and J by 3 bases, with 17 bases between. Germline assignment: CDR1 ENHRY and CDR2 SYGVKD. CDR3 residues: CAIPGLVHVKNIQYF. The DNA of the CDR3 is TGTGCCATCCCTGGACTTGTCCATGTCAAAAACATTCAGTACTTC.

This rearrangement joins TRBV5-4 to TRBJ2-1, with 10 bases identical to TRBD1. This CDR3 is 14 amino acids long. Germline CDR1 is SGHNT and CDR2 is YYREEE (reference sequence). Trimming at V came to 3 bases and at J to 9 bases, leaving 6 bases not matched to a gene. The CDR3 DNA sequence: TGTGCCAGCAGCTCCTGGACAGGGGGTAGTGAGCAGTTCTTC. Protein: CASSSWTGGSEQFF.

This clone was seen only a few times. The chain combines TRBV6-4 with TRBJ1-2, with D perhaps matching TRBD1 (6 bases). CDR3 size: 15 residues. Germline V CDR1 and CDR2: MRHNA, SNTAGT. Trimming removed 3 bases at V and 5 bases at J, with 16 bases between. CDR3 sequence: CASSEEGGNPYGYTF. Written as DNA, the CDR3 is TGTGCCAGCAGTGAAGAGGGGGGGAACCCATATGGCTACACCTTC.

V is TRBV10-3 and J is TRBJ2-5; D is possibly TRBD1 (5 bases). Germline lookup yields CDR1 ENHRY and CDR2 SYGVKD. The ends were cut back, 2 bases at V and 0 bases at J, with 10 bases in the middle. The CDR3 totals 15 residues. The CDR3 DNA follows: TGTGCCATCAGTGAGGACAGTTGGTACCAAGAGACCCAGTACTTC. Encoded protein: CAISEDSWYQETQYF.

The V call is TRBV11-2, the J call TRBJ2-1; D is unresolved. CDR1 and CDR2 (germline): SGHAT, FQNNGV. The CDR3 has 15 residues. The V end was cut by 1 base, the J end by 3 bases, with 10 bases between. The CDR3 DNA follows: TGTGCCAGCAGCTTAGGGGTAGCCCTCTACAATGAGCAGTTCTTC. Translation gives CASSLGVALYNEQFF.

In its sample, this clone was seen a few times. The CDR3: CASSTGTGSSYEQYF. The CDR3 DNA is TGTGCCAGCAGCACCGGGACAGGGTCCTCCTACGAGCAGTACTTC. The chain carries TRBV6-5 and TRBJ2-7; 9 bases are a match to TRBD1. This CDR3 has 15 amino acids. V was clipped by 6 bases and J by 0 bases; unmatched bases: 6. The germline V gene encodes CDR1 MNHEY and CDR2 SVGAGI.